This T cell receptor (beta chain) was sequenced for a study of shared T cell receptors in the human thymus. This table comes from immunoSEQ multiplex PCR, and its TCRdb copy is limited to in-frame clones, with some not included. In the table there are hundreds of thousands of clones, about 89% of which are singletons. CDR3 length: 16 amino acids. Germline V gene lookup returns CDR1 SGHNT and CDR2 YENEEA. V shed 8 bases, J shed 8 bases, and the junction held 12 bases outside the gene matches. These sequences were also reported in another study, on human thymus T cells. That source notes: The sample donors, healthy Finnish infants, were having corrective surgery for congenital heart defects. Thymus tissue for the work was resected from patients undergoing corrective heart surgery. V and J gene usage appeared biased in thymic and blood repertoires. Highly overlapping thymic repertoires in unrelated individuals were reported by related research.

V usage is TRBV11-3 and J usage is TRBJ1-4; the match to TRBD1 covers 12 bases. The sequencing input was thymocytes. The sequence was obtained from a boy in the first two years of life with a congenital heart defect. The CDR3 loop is CASWGQGAKGWEKLFF. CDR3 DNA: TGTGCCAGCTGGGGACAGGGGGCGAAAGGATGGGAAAAACTGTTTTTT.